The T cell receptor beta chain under discussion was sequenced for a study of blood T cell repertoires in COVID-19. Turning to the study itself: The United States, Italy and Spain were the sources of the acute and convalescent COVID-19 samples.

Produced via immunoSEQ multiplex PCR; TCRdb's table is partial and in-frame only. This table has about 24,000 clones, approximately 88% appearing once. Trimming cost V 2 bases and J 5 bases, with 14 bases left between them. The CDR3 spans 14 residues. Germline CDR1 and CDR2: SGHRS and YFSETQ. The sample was peripheral blood. J is TRBJ2-7 and V is TRBV5-1; tentative D call: TRBD1 (5 bases). The sequence was collected from a man in his 70s with COVID-19, enrolled during active disease. CDR3 sequence: CASSLGHPANEQYF. In DNA form, the CDR3 reads TGCGCCAGCAGCTTAGGACATCCCGCAAACGAGCAGTACTTC.